The clone carrying this T cell receptor beta chain showed up just a few times. The data are from a study of blood T cell repertoires in COVID-19. The CDR3 loop spans 15 amino acids. Germline lookup yields CDR1 LGHDT and CDR2 YNNKEL (reference sequence). V shed 4 bases and J 6 bases; nucleotides not matched to a gene: 5. This table comes from immunoSEQ multiplex PCR, and its TCRdb copy is limited to in-frame clones, with some not included. The sample contains over 150,000 clones, around 86% of which appear only once. The source of this sequence is a man aged 45-65 years with active or convalescent COVID-19. Sequencing was carried out using peripheral blood. The V gene is TRBV3-1 (or the pseudogene TRBV3-2), the J gene TRBJ2-7, with 14 bases matching TRBD2. The CDR3 spells CASSPGTSGRGEQYF. In DNA form, the CDR3 reads TGTGCCAGCAGCCCCGGGACTAGCGGGAGAGGCGAGCAGTACTTC.